One sample yielded the 22 T cell receptor beta chains listed below, sequenced in a study of blood T cell repertoires in COVID-19. The table came from immunoSEQ multiplex PCR; TCRdb's copy has only in-frame clones and leaves some out. In the table there are 200,000 or so clones, approximately 90% of which are singletons. Sample: peripheral blood. The receptors stem from a man aged 65-85 years with active or convalescent COVID-19.

The chain uses TRBV6-2 or TRBV6-3 and TRBJ2-7, with TRBD2 identical over 14 bases. V shed 0 bases and J 7 bases; nucleotides not matched to a gene: 5. The CDR3 extends over 16 amino acids. Looked up from germline, CDR1 is MNHEY and CDR2 is SVGEGT. The CDR3 sequence is CASSYSPGLAGVEQYF. CDR3 nucleotide sequence: TGTGCCAGCAGTTACTCCCCGGGACTAGCGGGAGTTGAGCAGTACTTC.

This chain uses TRBV18 with TRBJ2-7; TRBD1 matches at 9 bases. The CDR3 is made up of 13 amino acids. The germline CDR1 and CDR2 sequences are KGHSH and LQKENI. Germline trimming cut 3 bases from V and 7 bases from J; bases unmatched to any gene: 4. The CDR3 sequence is CASSPGTGHEQYF. In DNA, the CDR3 is TGTGCCAGCTCACCCGGGACAGGGCATGAGCAGTACTTC.

The chain is built from TRBV4-3 and TRBJ2-3, with a tentative D call TRBD2 (5 bases). This CDR3 has 16 amino acids. Between the trimmed V and J ends, which lost 2 bases and 0 bases, there was a span of 12 bases. Germline V gives CDR1 LGHNA, CDR2 YSLEER. The CDR3 DNA follows: TGCGCCAGCAGCCAATACGGGGTAATTAGCACAGATACGCAGTATTTT. As protein: CASSQYGVISTDTQYF.

V and J are TRBV18 and TRBJ2-1, with D possibly TRBD1 on 5 matching bases. Trimming cost V 4 bases and J 4 bases, with 14 bases left between them. The CDR3 extends over 15 amino acids. Germline loops: CDR1 KGHSH, CDR2 LQKENI. The CDR3 spells CASSQDIAAYNEQFF. The DNA for the CDR3 is TGTGCCAGCTCACAGGACATTGCTGCGTACAATGAGCAGTTCTTC. Filled out from reference TRBV18 and TRBJ2-1, the complete variable domain reads NAGVMQNPRHLVRRRGQEARLRCSPMKGHSHVYWYRQLPEEGLKFMVYLQKENIIDESGMPKERFSAEFPKEGPSILRIQQVVRGDSAAYFCASSQDIAAYNEQFFGPGTRLTVL.

This clone was observed a single time. The junction departs from germline at one end; a sequencing error may be responsible. This sequence joins TRBV4-1 and TRBJ2-2; 9 bases map to TRBD2. The CDR3 runs to 15 residues. Germline V CDR1 and CDR2: MGHRA, YSYEKL. CDR3 protein: CASSQERTSASLTLF. CDR3 coding DNA: TGCGCCAGCAGCCAAGAGCGGACTAGCGCCTCCTTAACTCTTTTT.

This clone was observed once. Other DNA sequences in the sample encode the same CDR3. The genes are TRBV3-1 (or the pseudogene TRBV3-2) and TRBJ2-3; 7 bases match TRBD2. The V segment lost 2 bases and the J segment 0 bases; nucleotides outside the gene matches: 5. The CDR3 spans 16 residues. Germline CDR1 LGHDT, CDR2 YNNKEL (reference sequence). In nucleotides, the CDR3 is TGTGCCAGCAGCCAACGGGGAGGGCCAAGCACAGATACGCAGTATTTT. It codes for CASSQRGGPSTDTQYF.

As for this clone: This sample includes further DNA sequences coding for the same CDR3. This chain links TRBV18 with TRBJ1-1, with D uncertain. In germline, CDR1 is KGHSH, CDR2 LQKENI. Trimming pared 3 bases from V and 2 bases from J, leaving 7 bases between. This CDR3 has 13 residues. CDR3 in amino acids: CASSPGGNTEAFF. The CDR3 DNA sequence: TGTGCCAGCTCACCCGGCGGAAACACTGAAGCTTTCTTT.

The CDR3 loop is CASSLTQGYEQYF. The CDR3 DNA reads as TGTGCCAGCAGCTTAACACAGGGATACGAGCAGTACTTC. The chain has TRBV7-2 and TRBJ2-7, with D possibly matching TRBD1 (6 bases). CDR3 length: 13 residues. Trimming removed 2 bases from V and 4 bases from J, with 9 bases in between. Germline CDR1 SGHTA, CDR2 FQGNSA.

The DNA for the CDR3 is TGTGCCAGCAGCCCCGGGGGGCTAGCGGACAATGAGCAGTTCTTC. Translated, it gives CASSPGGLADNEQFF. V is TRBV5-4 and J is TRBJ2-1, with TRBD2 as a possible D gene (7 bases). V lost 4 bases and J lost 5, with 16 bases in between. This CDR3 is 15 amino acids long. The V gene's germline CDR1 is SGHNT and CDR2 YYREEE (reference sequence).

The CDR3 DNA is TGCGCCAGCAGCCAAGAGGCCAGGGGGTGGAACGAGCAGTACTTC. Translation gives CASSQEARGWNEQYF. The chain has TRBV4-3 and TRBJ2-7, with 7 bases matching TRBD1. Germline V gene data show CDR1 as LGHNA and CDR2 as YSLEER. The CDR3 contains 15 residues. V dropped 0 bases and J dropped 5; count of bases not matched to a gene: 7.

The CDR3 coding sequence is TGTGCCAGCAGTGAAAGATGGCAGGGCCGCGAGCAGTACTTC. Protein: CASSERWQGREQYF. The chain employs TRBV2 and TRBJ2-7; D is possibly TRBD1 (5 bases). Germline CDR1 SNHLY, CDR2 FYNNEI. V gave up 2 bases and J gave up 6 bases, with 14 bases separating them. The CDR3 sequence is 14 residues long. Filled out from reference TRBV2 and TRBJ2-7, the complete variable domain reads EPEVTQTPSHQVTQMGQEVILRCVPISNHLYFYWYRQILGQKVEFLVSFYNNEISEKSEIFDDQFSVERPDGSNFTLKIRSTKLEDSAMYFCASSERWQGREQYFGPGTRLTVT.

CDR3 in DNA: TGTGCCAGCAGCGTAGCTCTCTCCGGCACAGATACGCAGTATTTT. Translating gives CASSVALSGTDTQYF. This rearrangement joins TRBV9 to TRBJ2-3, with D unresolved. V was shortened by 0 bases and J by 1 base, with 9 bases between the two germline ends. The CDR3 length is 15 residues. The germline V gene has CDR1 SGDLS and CDR2 YYNGEE.

This chain links TRBV5-1 with TRBJ2-5, with D uncertain. The CDR3 totals 12 residues. The V end was cut by 1 base, the J end by 4 bases, with 5 bases between. The germline V gene encodes CDR1 SGHRS and CDR2 YFSETQ. Here the CDR3 reads CASSLQAETQYF. The CDR3 coding sequence is TGCGCCAGCAGCTTGCAAGCAGAGACCCAGTACTTC.

CDR3 protein: CAIMASSTYNEQFF. The CDR3 DNA is TGTGCCATCATGGCTAGCAGTACGTACAATGAGCAGTTCTTC. The rearrangement uses TRBV10-3 and TRBJ2-1, with a weak D call TRBD2 (5 bases). Trimming shortened V by 7 bases and J by 4 bases, and 14 bases separated the two germline ends. This CDR3 is 14 amino acids long. Looked up from germline, CDR1 is ENHRY and CDR2 is SYGVKD.

This chain connects TRBV11-2 to TRBJ2-1; D might be TRBD1 (6 bases). V was trimmed by 5 bases and J by 10 bases, leaving 12 bases between them. Germline lookup yields CDR1 SGHAT and CDR2 FQNNGV. This CDR3 spans 12 amino acids. The CDR3 DNA follows: TGTGCCAGCAGCCGTATTGGACAGGAGCAGTTCTTC. Translated, it gives CASSRIGQEQFF.

The chain combines TRBV19 with TRBJ1-2, with D hard to call. This CDR3 has 14 residues. Trimming stripped 4 bases from V and 1 base from J, with 10 bases between. Germline assignment: CDR1 LNHDA and CDR2 SQIVND (reference sequence). The CDR3 nucleotides read TGTGCCAGTAGTAGCAGGAAACTTAACTATGGCTACACCTTC. Translated: CASSSRKLNYGYTF.

The chain is built from TRBV7-6 and TRBJ2-5, with D unresolved. Per the germline V gene, CDR1 is SGHVS and CDR2 is FNYEAQ. The CDR3 contains 14 residues. The V end was cut by 0 bases, the J end by 4 bases, with 9 bases between. CDR3 loop: CASSLAASGETQYF. In DNA form, the CDR3 reads TGTGCCAGCAGCTTAGCGGCTAGTGGAGAGACCCAGTACTTC.

This clone appeared a single time. The CDR3 spells CASIKEGGGSPLHF. In nucleotides, the CDR3 is TGTGCCAGCATTAAGGAAGGGGGTGGTTCACCCCTCCACTTT. V gene TRBV6-6 combines with J gene TRBJ1-6, with D tentatively TRBD1 (6 bases). With 7 bases removed from V and 9 bases from J, the gap between germline ends came to 16 bases. CDR1 MNHNY and CDR2 SVGAGI come from the germline V gene (reference sequence). The CDR3 spans 14 residues.

V is TRBV7-9 and J is TRBJ2-3; D gene uncertain. CDR1 is SEHNR and CDR2 is FQNEAQ in the germline V gene (reference sequence). The ends were cut back, 1 base at V and 8 bases at J, with 19 bases in the middle. CDR3 length: 16 amino acids. In nucleotides, the CDR3 is TGTGCCAGCAGCTTAGGTCACCCTCAGATGAATCGTACGCAGTATTTT. Residues: CASSLGHPQMNRTQYF.

The V and J genes are TRBV6-2 or TRBV6-3 and TRBJ2-7; possible D gene TRBD2, 5 bases. The CDR3 is made up of 17 amino acids. Germline loops: CDR1 MNHEY, CDR2 SVGEGT. Trimming took 2 bases from V and 0 from J, leaving 17 bases between them. Here the CDR3 reads CASSYRRNRGFSYEQYF. CDR3 DNA: TGTGCCAGCAGTTACAGACGGAACCGGGGTTTCTCCTACGAGCAGTACTTC.

The chain couples TRBV5-1 to TRBJ1-2, with TRBD1 matching over 9 bases. V was pared by 0 bases and J by 7 bases, with 10 bases of the junction left unmatched. This CDR3 is built from 16 residues. The germline V gene has CDR1 SGHRS and CDR2 YFSETQ. This chain's CDR3 is CASSLGGTGWRGGYTF. The CDR3 DNA reads TGCGCCAGCAGCTTGGGAGGGACAGGGTGGCGCGGTGGCTACACCTTC.

This CDR3 reads CASSLILASDTQYF. The CDR3 DNA reads as TGTGCCAGCAGCTTGATTCTGGCCTCAGATACGCAGTATTTT. The chain combines TRBV5-4 with TRBJ2-3; D unresolved. Germline V CDR1 and CDR2: SGHNT, YYREEE (reference sequence). Trimming cost V 1 base and J 4 bases, with 10 bases left between them. CDR3 length: 14 amino acids.